Reported below is one T cell receptor beta chain. Its antigen remains unknown. This entry belongs to a study of cytotoxic CD8 clonotypes in ibrutinib-treated CLL. Across the whole study: Investigators reported about 24 partial and 2 complete responses; after median roughly 65 months, approximately 15 patients remained remitted and 12 progressed. Once treatment had gone on for a median of around eleven months, range 6 to 36, response samples were drawn.

Only in-frame clones appear in the TCRdb table, and some are missing; sequencing was by immunoSEQ multiplex PCR. The sample records about 40,000 clones, around 70% being singletons. Germline CDR1 reads ENHRY; CDR2 reads SYGVKD. The CDR3 contains 16 residues. After removal of 7 bases from V and 1 base from J, the junction contained 11 bases not matched to a gene. Whole-study results and caveats: Public clonotypes, an uncommon group, contracted or remained stable on treatment. Baseline clonality, above age-matched healthy donor levels, tracked circulating CD8+ T-cell counts.

This sequence was found in a human donor with chronic lymphocytic leukemia. The chain recombines TRBV10-3 with TRBJ1-1; 8 bases map to TRBD1. The sample in question was PBMCs, obtained at disease progression, from a patient treated with ibrutinib. As DNA, the CDR3 is TGTGCCATCAAGGGGCAGCAGGGGGCGGGGAACACTGAAGCTTTCTTT. The encoded protein is CAIKGQQGAGNTEAFF.